The present entry profiles one T cell receptor (beta chain) with its context. This clonotype has just a few counts. Its antigen remains unidentified. No quality values exist for individual bases; no much larger clone is one base distant. The CDR3 holds 13 amino acids from the cysteine to the phenylalanine. Only CDR3 DNA is held: 39 bases, read in frame from base 1. Relative to germline, V is missing 6 bases and J is missing 4 bases, with 5 bases of the junction outside any gene match. CDR1 and CDR2, looked up from the germline V gene, are MDHEN and SYDVKM. These data come from a study of blood T cells in healthy people across ages (dated by TCRdb to 2013 to 2016). Some background on the complete study: Template switching captured roughly one uniquely barcoded TCR beta cDNA molecule per two T cells in model experiments. Using deep sequencing normalized with unique cDNA molecular identifiers, the study measured how TCR beta repertoire diversity changes with age. Four age groups were formed from the donors: young (average approximately 17 years), middle-aged (around 41), aged (around 62) and long-lived (82). To avoid experimental bias, donors of different ages were spread randomly across the sequencing lanes. Using the same blood draw, the study looked at two additional independent replicas of 1 million unique cDNA reads for two donors, one aged 18 to 30 and the other aged 80 or older. What the study reported, not specific to this receptor: Conclusive comparison of naive and antigen-experienced compartments was prevented by the profiling of bulk unsorted PBMCs. Observed TCR beta diversity per million T cells fell roughly linearly with age, and a significant reduction was already apparent by age around 39. Compared with the aged group, more naive CD4+ T cells, fewer expanded clones and increased TCR diversity were shown by the long-lived group, suggesting age selection. Total diversity estimates from one million sequenced T cells were considered lower bounds and underestimates. Donor CMV infection status was unknown, potentially confounding age-related changes in expanded clonotypes. Observed TCR beta diversity correlated strongly with the percentage of naive T cells measured by flow cytometry.

Systemically healthy Caucasian individuals from Russia, roughly 40 in total and aged about 6 to 100 years, were included as donors. About 10 milliliters of peripheral blood were collected from each donor into EDTA-treated Vacutainer tubes. Ficoll-Paque density-gradient centrifugation was used to isolate PBMCs, with at least 7 million obtained per sample. Trizol reagent was used to extract total RNA from PBMCs, with at least 5.5 micrograms per sample. The percentages of naive CD45RAhigh/CD27high T cells were determined by flow cytometry on a PBMC aliquot from every donor. Receptor amplification or capture employed 5' RACE. Sequencing used an Illumina HiSeq 2500. A second 7 to 11 cycle PCR used a sample-barcoded 5' primer and a J-beta primer mix. A unique molecular identifier was introduced onto each TCR beta cDNA molecule by a template-switch 5' adaptor carrying 12 random nucleotides. At least 2.5 million CDR3-containing paired-end reads were obtained from each sample. First-strand cDNA synthesis was performed from all RNA using the Mint cDNA synthesis kit, with priming by a TRBC-specific oligonucleotide. All cDNA was treated with uracil-DNA glycosylase and then went through a first 18-cycle PCR with the universal primers M1SS and BC2_uni_R. Regarding the original processing steps: For normalization, 1 million high-quality reads were randomly selected from each sample, with every read carrying a distinct molecular identifier. Instead of being binned into consensus sequences, reads that shared molecular identifiers were thrown out. MiTCR, run with a Q25 quality threshold and the strictest error-elimination algorithm, handled CDR3 identification, clonotype clustering and error correction. Lower-bound total TCR beta diversity was estimated with a nonparametric unseen species model using Euler transformation. The public reads were reanalyzed by TCRdb: fastp trimming at Q25, MiXCR alignment, in-frame beta chains only. Every CDR3 protein is listed once, alongside the most common genes and DNA of its rows. The authors' filters were not applied to this entry. The sample has about 620,000 distinct CDR3 sequences on record, approximately 21% of them singletons. The top ten hold 3% to 4% of the sample.

Recombination joined TRBV28 with TRBJ2-5; 7 junctional bases match TRBD2. The TCR sequence derives from a man aged 65 to 79 in good health. Sequencing input: blood. The bases are TGTGCCAGCAGAAAAGCGGGAATAGAGACCCAGTACTTC. It encodes CASRKAGIETQYF. This CDR3, with the reference TRBV28 and TRBJ2-5 proteins standing in past its ends, gives the full variable domain DVKVTQSSRYLVKRTGEKVFLECVQDMDHENMFWYRQDPGLGLRLIYFSYDVKMKEKGDIPEGYSVSREKKERFSLILESASTNQTSMYLCASRKAGIETQYFGPGTRLLVL.